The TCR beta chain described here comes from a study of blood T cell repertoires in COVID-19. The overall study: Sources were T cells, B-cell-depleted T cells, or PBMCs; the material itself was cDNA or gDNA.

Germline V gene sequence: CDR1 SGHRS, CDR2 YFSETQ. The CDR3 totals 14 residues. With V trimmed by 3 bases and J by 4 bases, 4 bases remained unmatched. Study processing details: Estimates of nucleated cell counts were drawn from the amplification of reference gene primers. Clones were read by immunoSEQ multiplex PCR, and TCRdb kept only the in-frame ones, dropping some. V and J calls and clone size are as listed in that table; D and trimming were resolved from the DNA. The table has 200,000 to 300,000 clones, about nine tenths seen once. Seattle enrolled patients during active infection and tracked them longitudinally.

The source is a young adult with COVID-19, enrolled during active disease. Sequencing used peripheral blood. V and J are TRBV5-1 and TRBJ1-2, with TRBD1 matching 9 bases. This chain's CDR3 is CASSSGQGPYGYTF. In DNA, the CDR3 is TGCGCCAGCAGCTCGGGACAGGGCCCCTATGGCTACACCTTC.